This T cell receptor (beta chain) comes out of a study of T cells after yellow fever vaccination. General study findings and limits: Some clonotypes, a small share, were shared between CD4 and CD8 compartments.

The V and J ends lost 3 bases and 4 bases, in that order; junction bases with no gene match: 12. The germline CDR1 and CDR2 sequences are DFQATT and SNEGSKA (reference sequence). The CDR3 sequence is 16 residues long. Concerning this clonotype: Antigen specificity is unknown.

From the 5' RACE reads, TCRdb called clonotypes with MiXCR, one entry per CDR3 protein. The repertoire has approximately 300,000 distinct CDR3 sequences, more than 8.5% of them found once; the top ten carry approximately 19%. This clonotype was obtained from a man between 18 and 35 years old who received the YFV17D yellow fever vaccine. Sequences were derived from PBMCs, sampled on the day of the first yellow fever vaccination. This chain links TRBV20-1 with TRBJ2-3; 8 positions match TRBD2. CDR3 coding DNA: TGCAGTGCTAGGGATCCGGGACTAGGGAACCCAGATACGCAGTATTTT. It yields the protein CSARDPGLGNPDTQYF.